This TCR beta chain originates from a study of regulatory T cells in long-lasting Graves disease. This clonotype occurred many times. Germline trimming cut 0 bases from V and 11 bases from J; bases unmatched to any gene: 6. Per the germline V gene, CDR1 is MNHNS and CDR2 is SASEGT. The CDR3 is made up of 13 amino acids. TCR beta libraries were built with iRepertoire HTBI primers and Arm-PCR of CDR3 regions. TCRdb fed the multiplex PCR reads into MiXCR, producing one record per CDR3 protein. The repertoire holds 400,000 to 550,000 distinct CDR3 sequences, with roughly 15% as singletons. Time point noted: newly diagnosed GD, antithyroid drugs for less than 3 months. Generation of the TCR library employed RNA extracted from PBMCs. The sample was also reused in another study, on T cells in Graves' hyperthyroidism and ophthalmopathy.

This TCR was sampled from a young woman with Graves disease. This sample comprised peripheral blood mononuclear cells (PBMCs), obtained at new diagnosis, from a patient treated with antithyroid drugs. The chain uses TRBV6-1 and TRBJ1-1, with TRBD1 matching 7 bases. In nucleotides, the CDR3 is TGTGCCAGCAGTGAAGCACCCGGGACAGTGGCTTTCTTT. Translated, it gives CASSEAPGTVAFF.